Below are 18 T cell receptor beta chains sequenced from a single sample in a study of PD-1 blockade in classical Hodgkin lymphoma. Produced via immunoSEQ multiplex PCR; TCRdb's table is partial and in-frame only. The sample shows more than 2,500 clones, 60% to 75% of them seen only once. There was relapse after autologous stem cell transplantation in every patient, and there was variation in brentuximab vedotin exposure. PBMCs, once thawed, yielded CD8+ T cells isolated by magnetic negative selection. The sample was CD8+ T cells from blood, taken at baseline. These receptors all stem from a human donor with classical Hodgkin lymphoma.

The V call is TRBV7-9, the J call TRBJ2-1; D is possibly TRBD2 (6 bases). Trimming stripped 5 bases from V and 8 bases from J, with 13 bases between. The CDR3 runs 13 residues. CDR1 SEHNR and CDR2 FQNEAQ come from the germline V gene (reference sequence). The DNA of the CDR3 is TGTGCCAGCAGCCCCCCGTGGGGGGATGAGCAGTTCTTC. Its protein is CASSPPWGDEQFF.

The genes are TRBV6-1 and TRBJ1-1; perhaps TRBD1 as D (6 bases). Germline CDR1 is MNHNS and CDR2 is SASEGT. Trimming pared 5 bases from V and 6 bases from J, leaving 13 bases between. The CDR3 runs to 13 residues. The CDR3 coding sequence is TGTGCCAGCAGTTATAACAGGGAATCTGAAGCTTTCTTT. It is translated as CASSYNRESEAFF.

V and J are TRBV4-1 and TRBJ2-1, with D perhaps matching TRBD1 or TRBD2 (6 bases each). Between the trimmed V and J ends, which lost 0 bases and 5 bases, there was a span of 14 bases. Germline lookup yields CDR1 MGHRA and CDR2 YSYEKL. The CDR3 runs 16 residues. This chain's CDR3 is CASSQEGGRADNEQFF. The CDR3 DNA sequence: TGCGCCAGCAGCCAAGAAGGGGGGCGGGCCGACAATGAGCAGTTCTTC.

The gene calls are TRBV6-5 and TRBJ1-1, with a tentative D call TRBD1 (6 bases). There are 15 residues in the CDR3. Germline lookup yields CDR1 MNHEY and CDR2 SVGAGI. The V and J ends lost 2 bases and 5 bases respectively, with 15 bases between them. CDR3 bases: TGTGCCAGCAGTTACGATACAGGGCTGACAACTGAAGCTTTCTTT. Translating it yields CASSYDTGLTTEAFF.

V is TRBV7-8 and J is TRBJ2-7; 8 bases map to TRBD1. CDR1 SGHVS and CDR2 FQNEAQ come from the germline V gene. This CDR3 has 12 amino acids. Trimming took 3 bases from V and 5 from J; bases not matched to a gene: 0. The CDR3 spells CASSLTGDEQYF. In nucleotides, the CDR3 is TGTGCCAGCAGCTTGACAGGGGACGAGCAGTACTTC.

This chain uses TRBV6-5 with TRBJ1-2, with D hard to call. The germline CDR1 and CDR2 sequences are MNHEY and SVGAGI. This CDR3 comprises 12 residues. The V end lost 7 bases, the J end lost 3 bases, and 9 bases lay between the germline ends. This chain's CDR3 is CASKREDYGYTF. In nucleotides, the CDR3 is TGTGCCAGCAAGAGGGAAGACTATGGCTACACCTTC.

The chain recombines TRBV11-3 with TRBJ2-1; 7 bases line up with TRBD1. V dropped 5 bases and J dropped 9; count of bases not matched to a gene: 10. The CDR3 is 14 residues long. Per germline, CDR1 SGHNT and CDR2 YENEEA. The CDR3 loop is CASSISSQGSEQFF. DNA of the CDR3: TGTGCCAGCAGCATATCCTCACAGGGGTCTGAGCAGTTCTTC.

The chain has TRBV6-6 and TRBJ2-7, with 9 bases matching TRBD1. Losses at the gene ends were 5 bases for V and 4 bases for J; bases not matched to a gene: 9. Germline CDR1 reads MNHNY; CDR2 reads SVGAGI (reference sequence). The CDR3 totals 15 residues. CDR3 in amino acids: CASSPNPGQGYEQYF. CDR3 sequence (DNA): TGTGCCAGCAGTCCCAATCCGGGACAGGGTTACGAGCAGTACTTC.

V and J are TRBV7-9 and TRBJ1-6, with D hard to call. The CDR3 totals 14 residues. CDR1 SEHNR and CDR2 FQNEAQ come from the germline V gene (reference sequence). Trimming removed 5 bases at V and 6 bases at J, with 11 bases between. The CDR3 nucleotides read TGTGCCAGCAGCGAAGGGCAGTTTAATTCACCCCTCCACTTT. Translation: CASSEGQFNSPLHF.

The V and J genes are TRBV28 and TRBJ2-5, with 7 bases aligning to TRBD2. Germline CDR1 and CDR2: MDHEN and SYDVKM. CDR3 length: 15 amino acids. Trimming removed 3 bases from V and 5 bases from J; junction bases left unmatched: 9. The CDR3 loop reads CASSFLSRGDETQYF. The CDR3 nucleotides read TGTGCCAGCAGTTTTCTTAGTCGGGGGGATGAGACCCAGTACTTC.

The chain recombines TRBV18 with TRBJ2-2; D is ambiguous. Trimming shortened V by 3 bases and J by 4 bases, and 6 bases separated the two germline ends. The CDR3 consists of 13 residues. Germline values: CDR1 KGHSH, CDR2 LQKENI. CDR3: CASSPSGTGELFF. In DNA, the CDR3 is TGTGCCAGCTCACCCTCAGGCACCGGGGAGCTGTTTTTT.

The rearrangement uses TRBV5-6 and TRBJ1-5; 7 positions match TRBD1. With 1 base clipped from V and 6 bases from J, the junction kept 1 base outside the gene matches. This CDR3 has 13 amino acids. Germline CDR1 SGHDT, CDR2 YYEEEE. In nucleotides, the CDR3 is TGTGCCAGCAGCTTGACAGGGGTTCAGCCCCAGCATTTT. Translating it yields CASSLTGVQPQHF.

This chain connects TRBV7-2 to TRBJ2-7; D remains unclear. CDR1 is SGHTA, CDR2 FQGNSA, per germline. V lost 5 bases and J 4 bases, leaving 12 bases between the germline ends. The CDR3 contains 13 residues. For the CDR3, the DNA is TGTGCCAGCAGCCCAACCAGATTGTACGAGCAGTACTTC. Protein product: CASSPTRLYEQYF.

This chain uses TRBV4-1 with TRBJ1-2, with D perhaps matching TRBD1 (5 bases). This CDR3 has 15 amino acids. CDR1 MGHRA and CDR2 YSYEKL come from the germline V gene. With 1 base removed from V and 2 bases from J, the gap between germline ends came to 11 bases. The CDR3 loop reads CASSQGGGINYGYTF. The DNA of the CDR3 is TGCGCCAGCAGCCAAGGGGGGGGGATCAACTATGGCTACACCTTC.

The CDR3 here is CASSPGGTGNNEQFF. The CDR3 DNA follows: TGTGCCAGCTCACCAGGAGGCACAGGAAACAATGAGCAGTTCTTC. This sequence joins TRBV18 and TRBJ2-1, with D perhaps matching TRBD1 or TRBD2 (5 bases each). In germline, CDR1 is KGHSH, CDR2 LQKENI. Trimming stripped 2 bases from V and 5 bases from J, with 13 bases between. The CDR3 has 15 residues.

In this sample, this clone turned up once. V and J are TRBV7-3 and TRBJ1-2; 7 bases fit TRBD1. There are 13 residues in the CDR3. Trimming at V came to 6 bases and at J to 13 bases, leaving 14 bases not matched to a gene. In germline, CDR1 is SGHTA, CDR2 FQGTGA. The CDR3 DNA reads TGTGCCAGCAGTTATGGGACAGACCACTCCTTCACCTTC. As protein: CASSYGTDHSFTF. Full variable domain (remainder filled in from reference TRBV7-3 and TRBJ1-2): GAGVSQTPSNKVTEKGKYVELRCDPISGHTALYWYRQSLGQGPEFLIYFQGTGAADDSGLPNDRFFAVRPEGSVSTLKIQRTERGDSAVYLCASSYGTDHSFTFGSGTRLTVV.

The chain links TRBV15 to TRBJ2-2; 7 positions match TRBD2. The germline CDR1 and CDR2 sequences are LNHNV and YYDKDF (reference sequence). Trimming took 5 bases from V and 5 from J; bases not matched to a gene: 8. There are 15 residues in the CDR3. CDR3 in amino acids: CATSERDYGTGELFF. DNA for the CDR3: TGTGCCACCAGCGAACGGGACTACGGAACCGGGGAGCTGTTTTTT.

The chain recombines TRBV7-9 with TRBJ1-1; D is perhaps TRBD1 (6 bases). Germline lookup yields CDR1 SEHNR and CDR2 FQNEAQ (reference sequence). Trimming cost V 2 bases and J 1 base, with 20 bases left between them. The CDR3 length is 18 residues. The CDR3 is CASSLLRGPELPNTEAFF. The CDR3 nucleotides read TGTGCCAGCAGCTTACTCAGGGGTCCCGAATTGCCGAACACTGAAGCTTTCTTT.